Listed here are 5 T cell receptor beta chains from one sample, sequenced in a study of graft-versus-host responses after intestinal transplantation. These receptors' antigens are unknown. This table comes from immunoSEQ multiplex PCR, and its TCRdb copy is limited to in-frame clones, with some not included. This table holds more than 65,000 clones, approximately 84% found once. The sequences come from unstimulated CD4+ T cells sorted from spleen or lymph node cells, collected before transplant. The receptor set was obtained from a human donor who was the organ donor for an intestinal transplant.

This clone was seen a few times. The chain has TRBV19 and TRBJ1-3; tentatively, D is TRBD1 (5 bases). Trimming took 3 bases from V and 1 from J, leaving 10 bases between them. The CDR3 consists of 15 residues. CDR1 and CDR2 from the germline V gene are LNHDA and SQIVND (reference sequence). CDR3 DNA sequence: TGTGCCAGTAGTATTGCGGGGGGATCTGGAAACACCATATATTTT. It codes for CASSIAGGSGNTIYF.

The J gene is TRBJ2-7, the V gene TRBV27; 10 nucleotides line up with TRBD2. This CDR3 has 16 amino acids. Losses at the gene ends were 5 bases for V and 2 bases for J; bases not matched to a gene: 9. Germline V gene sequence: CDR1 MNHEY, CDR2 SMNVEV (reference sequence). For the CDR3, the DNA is TGTGCCAGCAGTCCCCTTCTAGCGGGGGCCCCCTACGAGCAGTACGTC. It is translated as CASSPLLAGAPYEQYV.

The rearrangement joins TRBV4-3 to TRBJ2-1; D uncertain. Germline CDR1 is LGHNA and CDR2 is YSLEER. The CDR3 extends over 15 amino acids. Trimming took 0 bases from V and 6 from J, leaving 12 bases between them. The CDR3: CASSQEAYGANEQFF. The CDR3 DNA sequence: TGCGCCAGCAGCCAAGAGGCGTACGGAGCCAATGAGCAGTTCTTC.

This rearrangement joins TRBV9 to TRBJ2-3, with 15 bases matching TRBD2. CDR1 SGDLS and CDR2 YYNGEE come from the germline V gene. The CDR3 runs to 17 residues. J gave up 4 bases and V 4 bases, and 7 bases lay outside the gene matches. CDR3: CASSLRTSGGAPDTQYF. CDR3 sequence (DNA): TGTGCCAGCAGCCTTAGGACTAGCGGGGGGGCCCCAGATACGCAGTATTTT.

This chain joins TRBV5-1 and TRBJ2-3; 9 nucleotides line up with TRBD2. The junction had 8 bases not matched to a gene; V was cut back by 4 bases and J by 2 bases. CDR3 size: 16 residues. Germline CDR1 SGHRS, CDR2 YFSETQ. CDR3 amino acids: CASSRQGLAFTDTQYF. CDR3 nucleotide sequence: TGCGCCAGCAGCAGACAGGGACTAGCCTTCACAGATACGCAGTATTTT.